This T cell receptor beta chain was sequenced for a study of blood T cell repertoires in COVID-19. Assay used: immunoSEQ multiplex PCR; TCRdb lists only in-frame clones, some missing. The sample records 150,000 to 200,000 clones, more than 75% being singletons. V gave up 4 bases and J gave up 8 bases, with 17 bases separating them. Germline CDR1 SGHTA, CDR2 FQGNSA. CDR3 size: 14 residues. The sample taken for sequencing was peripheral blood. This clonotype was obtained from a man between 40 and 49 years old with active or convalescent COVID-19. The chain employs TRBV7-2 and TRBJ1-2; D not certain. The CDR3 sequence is CASSYHREGGGYTF. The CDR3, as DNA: TGTGCCAGCAGCTACCACCGGGAGGGCGGGGGCTACACCTTC.